The clone carrying this TCR beta chain occurred many times. Germline loops: CDR1 SNHLY, CDR2 FYNNEI. The V end was cut by 2 bases, the J end by 1 base, with 12 bases between. The CDR3 sequence is 15 residues long. The data derive from a study of blood T cell repertoires in COVID-19. Study at large: Researchers got acute and convalescent COVID-19 samples from the United States, Italy and Spain. T cells, B-cell-depleted T cells, or PBMCs supplied cDNA or gDNA.

Source study methods: Amplification with reference gene primers provided the estimates of nucleated cell counts. TCRdb's table, derived via immunoSEQ multiplex PCR, lists solely in-frame clones and lacks some. Clone size and V and J calls were adopted from that table, with D and trimming inferred from the DNA. The table records roughly 110,000 clones, about 80% of them present only once. The clonotype was recovered from a woman aged 55-70 years with acute or convalescent COVID-19. The chain uses TRBV2 and TRBJ2-7, with a weak D call TRBD2 (5 bases). Sample: peripheral blood. The DNA of the CDR3 is TGTGCCAGCAGTGAAAGTGAGGGCGGGTCCTACGAGCAGTACTTC. Encoded protein: CASSESEGGSYEQYF.